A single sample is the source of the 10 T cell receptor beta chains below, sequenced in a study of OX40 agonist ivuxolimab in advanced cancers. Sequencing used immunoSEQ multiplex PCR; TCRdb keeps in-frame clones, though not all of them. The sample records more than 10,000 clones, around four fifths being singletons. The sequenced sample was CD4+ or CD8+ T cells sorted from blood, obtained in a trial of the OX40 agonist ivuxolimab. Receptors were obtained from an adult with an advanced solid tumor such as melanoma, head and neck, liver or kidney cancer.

CDR3 nucleotides: TGTGCCAGCAGCCAAGGGACTAGCCCCCTTAATGAGCAGTTCTTC. Translating gives CASSQGTSPLNEQFF. The chain joins TRBV7-3 to TRBJ2-1, with 9 bases that match TRBD2. This CDR3 is 15 amino acids long. After removal of 5 bases from V and 7 bases from J, the junction contained 9 bases not matched to a gene. The germline gives CDR1 SGHTA, CDR2 FQGTGA. The entire variable domain, with the rest obtained from reference TRBV7-3 and TRBJ2-1, is as follows: GAGVSQTPSNKVTEKGKYVELRCDPISGHTALYWYRQSLGQGPEFLIYFQGTGAADDSGLPNDRFFAVRPEGSVSTLKIQRTERGDSAVYLCASSQGTSPLNEQFFGPGTRLTVL.

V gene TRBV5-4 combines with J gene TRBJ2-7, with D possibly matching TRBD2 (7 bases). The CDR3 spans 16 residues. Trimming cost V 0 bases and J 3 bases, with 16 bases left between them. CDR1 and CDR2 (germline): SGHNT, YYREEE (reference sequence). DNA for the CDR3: TGTGCCAGCAGCTTGGATCTCGGGGGGCCGGTCTACGAGCAGTACTTC. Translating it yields CASSLDLGGPVYEQYF.

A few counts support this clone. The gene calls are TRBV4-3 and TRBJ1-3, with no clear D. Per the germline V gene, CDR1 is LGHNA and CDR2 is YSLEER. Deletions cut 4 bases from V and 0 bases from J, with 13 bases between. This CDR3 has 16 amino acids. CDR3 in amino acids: CASSPERVPSGNTIYF. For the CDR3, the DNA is TGCGCCAGCAGCCCCGAGAGAGTCCCCTCTGGAAACACCATATATTTT.

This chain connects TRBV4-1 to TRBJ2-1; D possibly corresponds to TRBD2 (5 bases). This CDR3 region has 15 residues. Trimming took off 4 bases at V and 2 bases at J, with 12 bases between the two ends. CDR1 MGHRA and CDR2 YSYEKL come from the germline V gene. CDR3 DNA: TGCGCCAGCAGCCCCGAGAGGGAAACCTACAATGAGCAGTTCTTC. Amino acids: CASSPERETYNEQFF.

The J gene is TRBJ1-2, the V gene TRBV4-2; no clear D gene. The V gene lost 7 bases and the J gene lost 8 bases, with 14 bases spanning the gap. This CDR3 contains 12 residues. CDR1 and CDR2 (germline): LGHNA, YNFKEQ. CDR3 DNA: TGTGCCAGCACCGACGGCCCCGCCGGCTACACCTTC. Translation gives CASTDGPAGYTF.

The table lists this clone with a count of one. CDR3 in amino acids: CASTRSEGATEAFF. The DNA for the CDR3 is TGTGCCAGCACCCGCTCAGAAGGGGCCACTGAAGCTTTCTTT. The chain employs TRBV7-9 and TRBJ1-1, with D perhaps TRBD1 (5 bases). This CDR3 region has 14 residues. The germline gives CDR1 SEHNR, CDR2 FQNEAQ (reference sequence). V was trimmed by 7 bases and J by 4 bases, leaving 16 bases between them.

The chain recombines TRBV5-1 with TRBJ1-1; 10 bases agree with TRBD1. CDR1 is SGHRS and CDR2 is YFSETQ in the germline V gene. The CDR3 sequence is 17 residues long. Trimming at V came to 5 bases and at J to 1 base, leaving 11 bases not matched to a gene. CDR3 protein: CASRAGTGEEENTEAFF. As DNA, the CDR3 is TGCGCCAGCAGGGCAGGGACAGGGGAAGAGGAGAACACTGAAGCTTTCTTT.

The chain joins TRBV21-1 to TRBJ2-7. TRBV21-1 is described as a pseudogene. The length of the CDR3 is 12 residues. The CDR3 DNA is TGTGCCAGCGGAATGGCTTCCTACGAGCAGTACTTC. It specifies CASGMASYEQYF.

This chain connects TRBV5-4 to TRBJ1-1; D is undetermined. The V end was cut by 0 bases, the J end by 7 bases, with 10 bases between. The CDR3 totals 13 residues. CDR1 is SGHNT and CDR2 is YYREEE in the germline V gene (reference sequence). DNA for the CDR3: TGTGCCAGCAGCTTGGATCAGAATAGTGAAGCTTTCTTT. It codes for CASSLDQNSEAFF.

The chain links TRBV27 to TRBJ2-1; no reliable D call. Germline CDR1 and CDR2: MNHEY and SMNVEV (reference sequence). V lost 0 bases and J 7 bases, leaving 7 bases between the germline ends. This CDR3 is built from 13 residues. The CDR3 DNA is TGTGCCAGCAGTTTATCGGTAGGGAATGAGCAGTTCTTC. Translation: CASSLSVGNEQFF.